This T cell receptor (beta chain) was recorded in a study of T cells in Graves' hyperthyroidism and ophthalmopathy (dated by TCRdb to the late 2010s). Notes on the research overall: Peripheral blood was collected at initial diagnosis, before any treatment. In addition, the study compared T-cell repertoires in thyroid tissue and in blood from roughly 6 Graves' hyperthyroidism patients. For training and testing, the 95 to 100 patients in the discovery cohort were randomly divided in a 7:3 ratio. TCR Vbeta CDR3 sequencing of fewer than 150 peripheral blood samples (roughly 41 ophthalmopathy, 70 to 85 hyperthyroidism and some 17 progressor patients) is reported in the paper. To identify distinguishing TCR V-J signatures, a discovery cohort of about 100 patients was used, comprising 40 to 45 with Graves' ophthalmopathy and around 57 with stable Graves' hyperthyroidism. Whether ophthalmopathy could be predicted prospectively was tested in an independent validation cohort made up of approximately 19 hyperthyroidism patients plus 17 patients who later progressed to ophthalmopathy. After sampling, hyperthyroidism patients received methimazole starting at 30 mg daily, and ophthalmopathy patients received high-dose intravenous methylprednisolone. Overall study results and their limits: A model built on a 13 V-J signature distinguished ophthalmopathy from stable hyperthyroidism, reaching over 85% sensitivity and 81.08% specificity in cross-validation and 80%/75% in testing. During validation, the model predicted progression to ophthalmopathy a median of roughly six months ahead of onset, with around 71% sensitivity and about 72% specificity. Most expanded thyroid clonotypes (frequency above 0.001) were also found in blood, which suggests that blood repertoires may mirror thyroid immune responses. Sample size was not statistically predetermined, and blinding of investigators to group allocation was not performed.

Amplification of TCR beta CDR3 regions was carried out from RNA transcripts. For the first round of RT-PCR on the TCR CDR3, the HTBI primer set was used together with the Qiagen OneStep RT-PCR kit. Libraries were constructed in a second round of multiplex PCR, after which size selection and purification were carried out. The libraries were sequenced on an Illumina HiSeq2000 using paired-end 100 bp reads. On the study's bioinformatics: Raw data were processed with SOAPnuke, discarding reads with adapters, uncalled bases, mean Phred below 15, or no exact constant-primer or identifier match. High-quality paired reads were merged using COPE v1.2.5, and each unique nucleotide sequence was defined as a clonotype. MiTCR v1.1 was used to align clonotypes to the IMGT TRBV, TRBD and TRBJ reference segments. The analysis included only V-J combinations with a frequency above 0.0001, which together covered more than 98% of the repertoires. A TCS score was defined as the ratio of F50 (clonal expansion) to E x V (chaos), with BLOSUM62-based TCRdist applied between CDR3 peptides within each V-J. Welch's t-statistics and random forest reduced around 550 V-J features to roughly 13, which were used in a naive Bayes classifier (R e1071). TCRdb trimmed the raw reads at Q25, called clones with MiXCR and kept productive beta chains. Each entry is one CDR3 protein sequence, shown with its most common DNA and genes. The authors' filters were not applied to this entry. The sample table lists approximately 400,000 distinct CDR3 sequences, around a sixth of them with a count of one. The top ten constitute about 7.7% of the sample.

A patient counted as having stable Graves' hyperthyroidism if no progression to ophthalmopathy occurred over 18 months of follow-up. Hyperthyroidism patients were newly diagnosed, with disease duration under 2 months, and aged 18 to 65 years. Exclusion was applied to patients with uncontrolled infections, other autoimmune diseases, pregnancy or lactation. Diagnoses relied on clinical symptoms, serum thyroxine and TRAb, thyroid ultrasound and orbital computed tomography. PBMCs were separated from around 9.1 ml of fresh peripheral blood using Ficoll-Paque density gradient centrifugation. Total RNA was extracted with Trizol reagent, and quality was checked on an Agilent 2100 Bioanalyzer. V and J lose 2 bases and 3 bases, and a span of 8 bases separates them. From the cysteine through the phenylalanine, the CDR3 covers 13 amino acids. Only CDR3 DNA remains: 39 bases, in frame from the first base. Taken from the germline V gene, the CDR1 and CDR2 loops are SGHNT and YENEEA.

This clonotype has at least ten counts. Its antigen remains unidentified. Base-call qualities are not available, and no considerably larger clone is one nucleotide away. This chain joins TRBV11-3 to TRBJ2-7, with the D gene not confidently named. The sample taken for sequencing was blood. The receptor's source is a woman between 18 and 30 years old with Graves' hyperthyroidism. The nucleotide sequence reads as follows: TGTGCCAGCAGCTTACGGACGGTCTACGAGCAGTACTTC. Its translation reads: CASSLRTVYEQYF.